What follows are 24 T cell receptor beta chains derived from one specimen sequenced in a study of blood T cell repertoires in COVID-19. The data were produced by immunoSEQ multiplex PCR, yet TCRdb's version contains in-frame clones alone and is incomplete. This table has more than 95,000 clones, over 75% appearing once. Sequenced material: peripheral blood. The receptors here all came from a woman older than 75 with acute or convalescent COVID-19.

This chain connects TRBV15 to TRBJ1-2, with unresolved D. Between the trimmed V and J ends, which lost 0 bases and 8 bases, there was a span of 22 bases. The germline CDR1 and CDR2 sequences are LNHNV and YYDKDF (reference sequence). The CDR3 length is 17 residues. The CDR3 region has the DNA TGTGCCACCAGCAGAGATCTTGTGTTAGGTGGGCAAAGAGGCTACACCTTC. Translating it yields CATSRDLVLGGQRGYTF.

The V and J genes are TRBV18 and TRBJ1-1; D remains ambiguous. The CDR3 covers 15 residues. The germline V and J ends were trimmed by 3 bases and 0 bases, with 11 bases remaining between them. Germline V gene lookup returns CDR1 KGHSH and CDR2 LQKENI. The CDR3 DNA sequence: TGTGCCAGCTCACCGGTACGGGGAATGAACACTGAAGCTTTCTTT. Translated: CASSPVRGMNTEAFF.

This sequence joins TRBV28 and TRBJ1-2; 7 nucleotides match TRBD1. Germline V gene data show CDR1 as MDHEN and CDR2 as SYDVKM. The length of the CDR3 is 14 residues. Trimming removed 7 bases from V and 8 bases from J; junction bases left unmatched: 13. CDR3 sequence reads: CASKPGTASIGYTF. CDR3 coding DNA: TGTGCCAGCAAACCCGGGACAGCCTCTATCGGCTACACCTTC.

The rearrangement links TRBV7-2 to TRBJ2-3, with 7 bases aligning to TRBD2. The germline V gene has CDR1 SGHTA and CDR2 FQGNSA. This CDR3 has 16 amino acids. Trimming took 1 base from V and 6 from J; bases not matched to a gene: 10. CDR3 nucleotides: TGTGCCAGCAGCTTAGATACTAGCGTGGAGACCGATACGCAGTATTTT. Protein: CASSLDTSVETDTQYF.

The chain has TRBV19 and TRBJ2-1; perhaps TRBD1 as D (5 bases). Per the germline V gene, CDR1 is LNHDA and CDR2 is SQIVND (reference sequence). The CDR3 totals 15 residues. The V end lost 4 bases, the J end lost 4 bases, and 14 bases lay between the germline ends. CDR3 sequence reads: CASSSDSSLYNEQFF. The DNA of the CDR3 is TGTGCCAGTAGTAGTGACAGTTCCCTTTACAATGAGCAGTTCTTC.

The rearrangement uses TRBV28 and TRBJ1-2, with D tentatively TRBD1 (6 bases). CDR3 length equals 13 residues. Trimming pared 4 bases from V and 4 bases from J, leaving 10 bases between. Germline assignment: CDR1 MDHEN and CDR2 SYDVKM. The CDR3 sequence: CASSYGGAYGYTF. In DNA, the CDR3 is TGTGCCAGCAGTTATGGGGGGGCCTATGGCTACACCTTC.

The chain carries TRBV6-5 and TRBJ2-5, with D hard to call. Trimming took off 6 bases at V and 3 bases at J, with 14 bases between the two ends. This CDR3 comprises 14 residues. Per the germline V gene, CDR1 is MNHEY and CDR2 is SVGAGI. The DNA of the CDR3 is TGTGCCAGCAGCCAGGTACCCGCCAAAGAGACCCAGTACTTC. Its protein is CASSQVPAKETQYF.

The genes are TRBV18 and TRBJ1-6; 10 positions match TRBD1. J was trimmed by 10 bases and V by 6 bases; bases with no gene match: 6. This CDR3 has 14 residues. The V gene's germline CDR1 is KGHSH and CDR2 LQKENI. This CDR3 reads CASSTGTGESPLHF. The CDR3 bases are TGTGCCAGCTCCACCGGGACAGGGGAATCACCCCTCCACTTT.

The V gene is TRBV6-2 or TRBV6-3, the J gene TRBJ1-1; 8 bases align to TRBD1. The ends lost 4 bases at V and 0 bases at J; junction bases unmatched: 10. Per germline, CDR1 MNHEY and CDR2 SVGEGT. The CDR3 is 17 amino acids. DNA for the CDR3: TGTGCCAGCAGTTCCCCGGGACAGGCCCTCATGAACACTGAAGCTTTCTTT. Amino acid sequence: CASSSPGQALMNTEAFF.

This clone occurred once. This sequence joins TRBV4-2 and TRBJ1-3; 8 nucleotides align to TRBD1. J gave up 0 bases and V 4 bases, and 5 bases lay outside the gene matches. The CDR3 is made up of 16 amino acids. Per germline, CDR1 LGHNA and CDR2 YNFKEQ. CDR3 amino acids: CASSRGQAISGNTIYF. DNA for the CDR3: TGTGCCAGCAGCCGGGGACAGGCAATCTCTGGAAACACCATATATTTT.

This chain links TRBV2 with TRBJ2-7; 9 bases match TRBD1. This CDR3 has 17 amino acids. The V gene end was trimmed by 3 bases and the J gene end by 4 bases; junction bases not matched to a gene: 13. Germline V lookup: CDR1 SNHLY, CDR2 FYNNEI. This chain's CDR3 is CASSEGVTGGAVYEQYF. The CDR3 nucleotides are TGTGCCAGCAGTGAGGGGGTCACAGGGGGCGCAGTATACGAGCAGTACTTC.

The V gene is TRBV6-5, the J gene TRBJ2-7; D might be TRBD2 (5 bases). The CDR3 loop spans 14 amino acids. Germline assignment: CDR1 MNHEY and CDR2 SVGAGI. Trimming took 8 bases from V and 3 from J, leaving 17 bases between them. CDR3 sequence: CASGDGSARYEQYF. The CDR3 DNA reads TGTGCCAGCGGGGATGGGAGCGCCCGCTACGAGCAGTACTTC.

The chain recombines TRBV7-9 with TRBJ1-4; possibly TRBD1 for D (6 bases). Trimming pared 3 bases from V and 11 bases from J, leaving 10 bases between. The germline V gene encodes CDR1 SEHNR and CDR2 FQNEAQ (reference sequence). The CDR3 covers 12 residues. For the CDR3, the DNA is TGTGCCAGCAGCTTCCCAGGGGACAAACTGTTTTTT. Its protein product is CASSFPGDKLFF.

The rearrangement links TRBV19 to TRBJ1-2, with D uncertain. The CDR3 has 12 residues. V lost 6 bases and J lost 7, with 12 bases in between. Germline loops: CDR1 LNHDA, CDR2 SQIVND (reference sequence). The CDR3: CASRSGGRGYTF. The CDR3 region has the DNA TGTGCCAGTAGATCGGGAGGCCGTGGCTACACCTTC.

The rearrangement joins TRBV10-3 to TRBJ1-5, with D possibly TRBD1 on 6 matching bases. Per germline, CDR1 ENHRY and CDR2 SYGVKD. The CDR3 length is 15 residues. The V end lost 5 bases, the J end lost 0 bases, and 11 bases lay between the germline ends. CDR3 nucleotide sequence: TGTGCCATCAGTAGGGACAAATATAGCAATCAGCCCCAGCATTTT. This codes for CAISRDKYSNQPQHF.

The V call is TRBV19, the J call TRBJ2-2; the D gene is possibly TRBD1 (6 bases). Germline-derived CDR1 and CDR2 are LNHDA and SQIVND (reference sequence). This CDR3 region has 14 residues. Trimming took 5 bases from V and 5 from J, leaving 12 bases between them. This CDR3 is CASSLNRVTGELFF. The DNA for the CDR3 is TGTGCCAGTAGTCTCAACAGGGTTACCGGGGAGCTGTTTTTT.

The chain uses TRBV5-4 and TRBJ2-3; 9 bases agree with TRBD1. The germline CDR1 and CDR2 sequences are SGHNT and YYREEE (reference sequence). CDR3 length: 15 amino acids. V lost 5 bases and J lost 3; bases outside the gene matches: 7. CDR3 nucleotide sequence: TGTGCCAGCAGTCGCCCGGGACAGGGAACAGATACGCAGTATTTT. It translates to CASSRPGQGTDTQYF.

The V and J genes are TRBV6-5 and TRBJ1-4; a weak D match, TRBD1 (6 bases). Trimming shortened V by 8 bases and J by 7 bases, and 11 bases separated the two germline ends. The CDR3 runs 12 residues. Germline V gives CDR1 MNHEY, CDR2 SVGAGI. CDR3: CASGIRGEKLFF. The CDR3 DNA follows: TGTGCCAGCGGAATCAGGGGTGAAAAACTGTTTTTT.

This clone has only one observation. The chain combines TRBV4-2 with TRBJ2-1; TRBD2 matches at 9 bases. The junction had 9 bases not matched to a gene; V was cut back by 4 bases and J by 5 bases. CDR1 and CDR2 from the germline V gene are LGHNA and YNFKEQ. The CDR3 runs 16 residues. The DNA for the CDR3 is TGTGCCAGCAGCCCCCGGGTAGCGGGAGACCACAATGAGCAGTTCTTC. This translates into CASSPRVAGDHNEQFF.

This clone has a handful of counts. This chain joins TRBV9 and TRBJ1-1; 7 bases are a match to TRBD1. The CDR3 runs 15 residues. CDR1 and CDR2 from the germline V gene are SGDLS and YYNGEE. The V and J ends lost 0 bases and 2 bases, in that order; junction bases with no gene match: 4. CDR3 protein: CASSVVGTVNTEAFF. CDR3 DNA sequence: TGTGCCAGCAGCGTAGTAGGGACAGTCAACACTGAAGCTTTCTTT.

This chain uses TRBV7-2 with TRBJ2-5; 7 nucleotides agree with TRBD2. Germline CDR1 reads SGHTA; CDR2 reads FQGNSA. The V and J ends lost 2 bases and 1 base, in that order; junction bases with no gene match: 4. CDR3 size: 15 residues. CDR3 bases: TGTGCCAGCAGCTTAAATTCGGGGGGCCAAGAGACCCAGTACTTC. Translation gives CASSLNSGGQETQYF.

The V gene is TRBV6-5, the J gene TRBJ2-7, with D perhaps matching TRBD2 (5 bases). The germline gives CDR1 MNHEY, CDR2 SVGAGI. The CDR3 covers 16 residues. The ends were cut back, 2 bases at V and 2 bases at J, with 16 bases in the middle. In nucleotides, the CDR3 is TGTGCCAGCAGTTACCAACTAGATCCCAAAGCCTACGAGCAGTACTTC. Its translation is CASSYQLDPKAYEQYF.

V usage is TRBV5-5 and J usage is TRBJ1-3, with D perhaps matching TRBD1 (5 bases). V was shortened by 0 bases and J by 0 bases, with 10 bases between the two germline ends. This CDR3 comprises 16 residues. The germline CDR1 and CDR2 sequences are SGHKS and YYEKEE (reference sequence). The CDR3 loop reads CASSLAGGHSGNTIYF. As DNA, the CDR3 is TGTGCCAGCAGCTTGGCCGGGGGTCACTCTGGAAACACCATATATTTT.

The chain couples TRBV7-6 to TRBJ2-5, with TRBD2 matching over 8 bases. Germline assignment: CDR1 SGHVS and CDR2 FNYEAQ. The CDR3 has 16 amino acids. The ends lost 0 bases at V and 5 bases at J; junction bases unmatched: 8. The chain's CDR3 is CASSLAVSGIGETQYF. CDR3 sequence (DNA): TGTGCCAGCAGCTTAGCGGTTAGCGGGATCGGGGAGACCCAGTACTTC.